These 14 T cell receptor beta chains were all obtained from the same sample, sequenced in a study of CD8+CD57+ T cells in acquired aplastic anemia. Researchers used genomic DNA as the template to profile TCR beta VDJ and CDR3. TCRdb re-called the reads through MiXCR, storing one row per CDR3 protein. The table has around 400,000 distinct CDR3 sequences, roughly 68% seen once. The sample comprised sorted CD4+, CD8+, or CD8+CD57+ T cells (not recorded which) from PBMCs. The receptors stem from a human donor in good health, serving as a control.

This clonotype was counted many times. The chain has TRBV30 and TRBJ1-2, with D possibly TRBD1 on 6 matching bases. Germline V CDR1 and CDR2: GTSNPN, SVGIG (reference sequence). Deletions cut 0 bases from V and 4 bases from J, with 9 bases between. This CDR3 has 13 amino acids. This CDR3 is CAWSVKGVYGYTF. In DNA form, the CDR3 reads TGTGCCTGGAGTGTAAAGGGGGTCTATGGCTACACCTTC.

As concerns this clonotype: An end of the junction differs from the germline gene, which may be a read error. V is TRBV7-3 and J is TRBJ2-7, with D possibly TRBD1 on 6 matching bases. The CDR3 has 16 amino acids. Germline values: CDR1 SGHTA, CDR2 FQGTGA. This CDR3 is CASSRQTGLTEPFQYF. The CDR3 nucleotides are TGCGCCAGCAGCCGACAAACAGGGCTCACTGAACCCTTCCAGTACTTC.

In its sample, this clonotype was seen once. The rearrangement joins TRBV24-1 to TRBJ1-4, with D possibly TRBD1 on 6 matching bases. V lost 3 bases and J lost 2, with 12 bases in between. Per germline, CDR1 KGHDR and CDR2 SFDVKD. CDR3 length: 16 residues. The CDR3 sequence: CATSDPRGDTNEKLFF. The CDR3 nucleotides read TGTGCCACCAGTGATCCCAGGGGCGACACTAATGAAAAACTGTTTTTT.

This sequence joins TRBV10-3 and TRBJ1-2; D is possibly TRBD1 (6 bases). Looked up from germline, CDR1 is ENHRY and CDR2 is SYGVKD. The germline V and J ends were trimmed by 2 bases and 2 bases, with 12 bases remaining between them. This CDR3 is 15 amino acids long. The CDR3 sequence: CAISEPDRLNYGYTF. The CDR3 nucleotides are TGTGCCATCAGTGAGCCCGACAGGCTGAACTATGGCTACACCTTC.

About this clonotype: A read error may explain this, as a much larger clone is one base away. The CDR3 here is CASGTSPRSYEQYF. CDR3 DNA sequence: TGTGCCAGCGGGACCAGTCCACGATCCTACGAGCAGTACTTC. The chain uses TRBV5-6 and TRBJ2-7; D tentatively fits TRBD1 or TRBD2 (5 bases each). V was cut by 7 bases and J by 1 base, with 15 bases left in between. There are 14 residues in the CDR3. The germline V gene has CDR1 SGHDT and CDR2 YYEEEE.

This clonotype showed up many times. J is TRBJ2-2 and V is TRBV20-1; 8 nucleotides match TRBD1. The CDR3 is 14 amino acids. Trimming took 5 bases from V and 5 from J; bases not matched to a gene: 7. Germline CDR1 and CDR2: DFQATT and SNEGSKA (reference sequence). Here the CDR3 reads CSAPDRAGTGELFF. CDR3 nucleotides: TGCAGTGCTCCGGACAGGGCGGGAACCGGGGAGCTGTTTTTT.

CDR3 in amino acids: CASSLTVGNSPLHF. Here the CDR3 DNA reads TGTGCCAGCAGCTTGACGGTAGGGAATTCACCCCTCCACTTT. The rearrangement joins TRBV7-2 to TRBJ1-6; D remains ambiguous. The CDR3 contains 14 residues. V lost 3 bases, J lost 7 bases, and 10 bases lay in between. Germline CDR1 and CDR2: SGHTA and FQGNSA.

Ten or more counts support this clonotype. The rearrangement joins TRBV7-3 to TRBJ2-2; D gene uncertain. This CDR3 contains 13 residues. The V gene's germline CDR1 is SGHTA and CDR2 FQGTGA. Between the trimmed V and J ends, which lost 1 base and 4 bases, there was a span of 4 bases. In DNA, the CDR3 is TGTGCCAGCAGCTTAAGCGTCACCGGGGAGCTGTTTTTT. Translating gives CASSLSVTGELFF.

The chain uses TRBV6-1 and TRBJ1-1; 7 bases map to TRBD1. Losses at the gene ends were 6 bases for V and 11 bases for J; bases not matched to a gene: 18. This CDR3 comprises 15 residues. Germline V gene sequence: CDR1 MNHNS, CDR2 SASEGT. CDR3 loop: CASSEGTVGKIDAFF. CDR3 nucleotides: TGTGCCAGCAGCGAGGGGACAGTGGGCAAAATTGATGCTTTCTTT.

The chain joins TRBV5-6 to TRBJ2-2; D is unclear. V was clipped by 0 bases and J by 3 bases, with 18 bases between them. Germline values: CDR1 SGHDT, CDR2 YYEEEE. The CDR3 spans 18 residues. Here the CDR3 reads CASSLGVGNYGYTGELFF. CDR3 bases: TGTGCCAGCAGCTTGGGAGTAGGGAACTATGGCTACACCGGGGAGCTGTTTTTT.

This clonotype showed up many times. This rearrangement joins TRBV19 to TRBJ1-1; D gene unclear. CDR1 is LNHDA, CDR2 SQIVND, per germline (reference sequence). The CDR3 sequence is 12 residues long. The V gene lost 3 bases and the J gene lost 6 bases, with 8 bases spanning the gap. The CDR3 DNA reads TGTGCCAGTAGTATCCGAGCCTCTGAAGCTTTCTTT. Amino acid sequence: CASSIRASEAFF.

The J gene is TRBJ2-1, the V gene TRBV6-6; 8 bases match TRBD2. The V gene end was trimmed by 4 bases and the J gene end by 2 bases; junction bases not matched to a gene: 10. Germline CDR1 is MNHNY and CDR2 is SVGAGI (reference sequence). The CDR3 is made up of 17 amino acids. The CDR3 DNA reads TGTGCCAGCAGTTTATTGCGGGGGGCTAACCCCTACAATGAGCAGTTCTTC. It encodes CASSLLRGANPYNEQFF.

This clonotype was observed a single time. The CDR3 sequence is CATSRGGPTQETQYF. The CDR3 nucleotides are TGTGCCACCAGCAGAGGAGGGCCTACTCAAGAGACCCAGTACTTC. The rearrangement joins TRBV15 to TRBJ2-5; perhaps TRBD2 as D (5 bases). Germline V gene lookup returns CDR1 LNHNV and CDR2 YYDKDF (reference sequence). V dropped 1 base and J dropped 2 bases, with 11 bases sitting between them. The CDR3 is 15 residues long. The full variable domain, in which reference TRBV15 and TRBJ2-5 provide the parts outside the CDR3, is DAMVIQNPRYQVTQFGKPVTLSCSQTLNHNVMYWYQQKSSQAPKLLFHYYDKDFNNEADTPDNFQSRRPNTSFCFLDIRSPGLGDTAMYLCATSRGGPTQETQYFGPGTRLLVL.

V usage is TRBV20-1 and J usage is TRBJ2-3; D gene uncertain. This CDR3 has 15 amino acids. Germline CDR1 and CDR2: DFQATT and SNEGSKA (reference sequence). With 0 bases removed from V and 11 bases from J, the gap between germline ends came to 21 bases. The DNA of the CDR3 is TGCAGTGCTAGAGATTTTGCCCAACCCTACAATGAGCAGTATTTT. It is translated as CSARDFAQPYNEQYF.